Detailed here is one TCR beta chain. This clonotype was detected many times. Its antigen has not been determined. Per-nucleotide qualities are absent, and no much larger clonotype sits a single base away. The data belong to a study of T cells in Graves' hyperthyroidism and ophthalmopathy (dated by TCRdb to between 2019 and 2020). The study in broad terms: Peripheral blood samples were taken at the time of initial diagnosis, prior to any treatment. A discovery cohort of approximately 100 patients, roughly 43 with Graves' ophthalmopathy and under 60 with stable Graves' hyperthyroidism, was used to find distinguishing TCR V-J signatures. An independent validation cohort of around 19 hyperthyroidism patients and 17 patients who later progressed to ophthalmopathy tested prospective prediction of ophthalmopathy. The 95 to 100 discovery patients were randomly divided into training and test sets at a 7:3 ratio. The study also compared thyroid tissue and blood T-cell repertoires from a handful of Graves' hyperthyroidism patients. Once sampling was done, hyperthyroidism patients were given methimazole at a starting dose of 30 mg daily, whereas ophthalmopathy patients were given high-dose intravenous methylprednisolone. According to the paper, TCR Vbeta CDR3 sequencing was carried out on over 130 peripheral blood samples, which came from fewer than 50 ophthalmopathy, approximately 78 hyperthyroidism and about 17 progressor patients. Beyond this particular receptor, the publication reports: Sample size was not statistically predetermined, and investigators were not blinded to group allocation. Blood samples also contained most of the expanded thyroid clonotypes (frequency above 0.001), which suggests that blood repertoires may reflect thyroid immune responses. A model built on a 13 V-J signature distinguished ophthalmopathy from stable hyperthyroidism, reaching roughly 88% sensitivity and under 84% specificity in cross-validation and 80%/75% in testing. In validation, the model predicted progression to ophthalmopathy a median of approximately 6.6 months before onset, with 65% to 71% sensitivity and roughly 73% specificity.

The CDR3 holds 13 amino acids from the cysteine to the phenylalanine. The only DNA kept is the CDR3, 39 bases in frame from the first base. Compared with germline, V lacks 8 bases and J lacks 2 bases; bases without a gene match: 7. CDR1 DFQATT and CDR2 SNEGSKA are derived from the germline V gene (reference sequence). A patient counted as having stable Graves' hyperthyroidism if no progression to ophthalmopathy occurred over 18 months of follow-up. Hyperthyroidism patients were newly diagnosed, with disease duration under 2 months, and aged 18 to 65 years. Exclusion was applied to patients with uncontrolled infections, other autoimmune diseases, pregnancy or lactation. Diagnoses were based on clinical symptoms, serum thyroxine and TRAb, thyroid ultrasound and orbital computed tomography. PBMCs were isolated from 7.5 to 10 ml of fresh peripheral blood by Ficoll-Paque density gradient centrifugation. Trizol reagent was used to extract total RNA, and RNA quality was then checked on an Agilent 2100 Bioanalyzer.

The TCR beta CDR3 regions were amplified from the RNA transcripts. For the first round of RT-PCR on the TCR CDR3, the HTBI primer set was used together with the Qiagen OneStep RT-PCR kit. Libraries were constructed in a second round of multiplex PCR, after which size selection and purification were performed. Sequencing of the libraries was done on an Illumina HiSeq2000 using paired-end 100 bp reads. Under the source paper's analysis protocol: Raw data were processed with SOAPnuke, discarding reads with adapters, uncalled bases, mean Phred below 15, or no exact constant-primer or identifier match. COPE v1.2.5 was used to merge the high-quality paired reads, and each unique nucleotide sequence was defined as a clonotype. MiTCR v1.1 was used to align the clonotypes against IMGT TRBV, TRBD and TRBJ reference segments. Analysis was restricted to V-J combinations with a frequency above 0.0001, which covered roughly 99% of repertoires. The TCS score was defined as F50 (clonal expansion) divided by E x V (chaos), with BLOSUM62-based TCRdist calculated between CDR3 peptides within each V-J. Welch's t-statistics and random forest reduced 450 to 600 V-J features to about 13, which were used in a naive Bayes classifier (R e1071). The raw public reads went through TCRdb reprocessing: fastp at Q25, MiXCR clone calling, in-frame beta chains kept. Merged by CDR3 protein, the rows form single entries marked with the most common genes and DNA. Clone size and V and J calls follow TCRdb, not the original study. The sample table records some 510,000 distinct CDR3 sequences; roughly 20% of these occur just once. The leading ten clones occupy about 26% of the sample.

The sample taken for sequencing was blood. In this chain, TRBV20-1 is recombined with TRBJ2-5, with 8 bases matching TRBD1. This sequence was found in a man between 18 and 29 years old with Graves' hyperthyroidism. The bases are TGCAGTCTCCGGGACAGGCTACAAGAGACCCAGTACTTC. It encodes CSLRDRLQETQYF.